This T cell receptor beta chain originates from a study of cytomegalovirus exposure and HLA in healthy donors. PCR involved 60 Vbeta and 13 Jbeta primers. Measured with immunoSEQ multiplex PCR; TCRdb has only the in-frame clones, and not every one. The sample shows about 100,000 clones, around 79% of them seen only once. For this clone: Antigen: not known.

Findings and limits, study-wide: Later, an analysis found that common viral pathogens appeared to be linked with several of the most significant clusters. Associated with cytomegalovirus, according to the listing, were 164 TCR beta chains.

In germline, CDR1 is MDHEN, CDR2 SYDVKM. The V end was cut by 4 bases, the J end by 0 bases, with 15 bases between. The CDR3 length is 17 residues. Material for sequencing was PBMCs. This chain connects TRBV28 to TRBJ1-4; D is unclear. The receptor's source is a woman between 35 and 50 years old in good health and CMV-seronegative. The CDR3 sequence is CASSSPPGSATNEKLFF. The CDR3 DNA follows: TGTGCCAGCAGTTCCCCCCCGGGGTCGGCAACTAATGAAAAACTGTTTTTT.